This TCR beta chain comes out of a study of siplizumab effects on memory and regulatory T cells. Using immunoSEQ multiplex PCR, the repertoire was profiled, and TCRdb retains in-frame clones only, with some absent. The table includes 100,000 or so clones, about 94% detected once. On this clone itself: The antigen is undetermined.

Whole-study findings and limits: Fewer alloreactive sequences mapped to unstimulated CD4+ memory cells under siplizumab. Naive T cells were seemingly more diverse than memory cells, and major contributions to the alloresponse seemed to be made by them.

The TCR originated in a human donor in good health. Sequencing was performed on CD4+ T cells sorted from blood.

The CDR3 here is CASSVAASHRYEQYF. The CDR3 DNA reads as TGTGCCAGCAGCGTAGCGGCTAGCCATAGGTACGAGCAGTACTTC. V gene TRBV9 combines with J gene TRBJ2-7; D possibly corresponds to TRBD2 (5 bases). V was cut by 0 bases and J by 4 bases, with 14 bases left in between. Germline V gene sequence: CDR1 SGDLS, CDR2 YYNGEE. The CDR3 spans 15 residues.